One and the same sample provided the 19 T cell receptor beta chains below, sequenced in a study of T-cell reconstitution after alpha-beta-depleted transplantation in children. Researchers prepared the TCRbeta library using unique molecular identifiers, the study reports. TCRdb re-called the PCR reads through MiXCR, storing one row per CDR3 protein. The sample holds 500,000 to 650,000 distinct CDR3 sequences; 10% to 15% are singletons and the top ten take around 2.2%. The sample in question was PBMCs, mostly from graft donor cells, obtained 360 days after TCRalphabeta/CD19-depleted stem cell transplant. The receptors here all came from a male patient under 18 who had a stem cell transplant for acute myeloid leukemia, so the T cells may come from the graft donor.

In this sample, this clonotype turned up many times. The rearrangement links TRBV5-5 to TRBJ2-7; the D is unclear. V gave up 5 bases and J gave up 5 bases, with 11 bases separating them. Germline CDR1 is SGHKS and CDR2 is YYEKEE (reference sequence). This CDR3 comprises 12 residues. The CDR3: CASRYGRNEQYF. The CDR3 bases are TGTGCCAGCAGATACGGACGGAACGAGCAGTACTTC. Combining the CDR3 with reference TRBV5-5 and TRBJ2-7 gives the whole variable domain DAGVTQSPTHLIKTRGQQVTLRCSPISGHKSVSWYQQVLGQGPQFIFQYYEKEERGRGNFPDRFSARQFPNYSSELNVNALLLGDSALYLCASRYGRNEQYFGPGTRLTVT.

V and J are TRBV29-1 and TRBJ2-1; D is uncertain. The V end was cut by 5 bases, the J end by 1 base, with 9 bases between. The CDR3 has 13 amino acids. The germline CDR1 and CDR2 sequences are SQVTM and ANQGSEA. The CDR3 here is CSVRLWSYNEQFF. The CDR3 bases are TGCAGCGTTAGATTGTGGTCCTACAATGAGCAGTTCTTC.

This clonotype was recorded a few times. This chain connects TRBV28 to TRBJ2-2; 9 bases fit TRBD1. V dropped 9 bases and J dropped 7; count of bases not matched to a gene: 9. This CDR3 has 14 residues. Germline loops: CDR1 MDHEN, CDR2 SYDVKM. The CDR3 region is CASCGQGKYGELFF. CDR3 in DNA: TGTGCCAGTTGCGGACAGGGGAAGTACGGGGAGCTGTTTTTT.

The V call is TRBV5-1, the J call TRBJ1-1, with a weak D call TRBD1 (5 bases). This CDR3 comprises 15 residues. Trimming cost V 4 bases and J 2 bases, with 15 bases left between them. Germline CDR1 and CDR2: SGHRS and YFSETQ. DNA of the CDR3: TGCGCCAGCAGCGGCCATACTGGGGGAAACACTGAAGCTTTCTTT. Amino acid sequence: CASSGHTGGNTEAFF.

This clonotype was found a few times. V usage is TRBV7-8 and J usage is TRBJ2-7; the D call may be TRBD1 or TRBD2 (5 bases each). The germline gives CDR1 SGHVS, CDR2 FQNEAQ. CDR3 length equals 17 residues. Trimming pared 5 bases from V and 3 bases from J, leaving 23 bases between. CDR3 amino acids: CASSPRLGPTNLYEQYF. CDR3 in DNA: TGTGCCAGCAGCCCACGTCTGGGACCTACTAACCTCTACGAGCAGTACTTC.

The chain couples TRBV28 to TRBJ2-7; TRBD1 is a possible D gene (6 bases). The CDR3 sequence is 14 residues long. CDR1 MDHEN and CDR2 SYDVKM come from the germline V gene. V was trimmed by 5 bases and J by 2 bases, leaving 13 bases between them. In nucleotides, the CDR3 is TGTGCCAGCAGTCACCGGGACACAGCCTACGAGCAGTACTTC. Translating it yields CASSHRDTAYEQYF.

This clonotype was detected only a few times. CDR3 in amino acids: CASRLNRVAKNIQYF. The CDR3, as DNA: TGTGCCAGCAGATTGAACAGGGTAGCCAAAAACATTCAGTACTTC. This sequence joins TRBV28 and TRBJ2-4; maybe TRBD1 (6 bases). This CDR3 is built from 15 residues. V shed 6 bases and J shed 0 bases, with 12 bases lying between them. Germline CDR1 is MDHEN and CDR2 is SYDVKM.

This clonotype was seen ten or more times. This chain joins TRBV7-6 and TRBJ2-5; D is uncertain. Germline lookup yields CDR1 SGHVS and CDR2 FNYEAQ. The CDR3 is 15 amino acids. The V end was cut by 2 bases, the J end by 0 bases, with 10 bases between. CDR3 DNA: TGTGCCAGCAGCTTATATGGAGCTAACCAAGAGACCCAGTACTTC. Encoded protein: CASSLYGANQETQYF.

The table lists this clonotype with many counts. The CDR3 region is CSAPLYEQYF. CDR3 in DNA: TGCAGCGCTCCCCTCTACGAGCAGTACTTC. J is TRBJ2-7 and V is TRBV29-1, with no clear D. V shed 7 bases and J shed 3 bases, with 7 bases lying between them. Germline lookup yields CDR1 SQVTM and CDR2 ANQGSEA. The CDR3 is made up of 10 amino acids.

The V gene is TRBV5-1, the J gene TRBJ2-3, with 16 bases lining up with TRBD2. The CDR3 sequence is 18 residues long. Germline CDR1 reads SGHRS; CDR2 reads YFSETQ. J gave up 2 bases and V 3 bases, and 6 bases lay outside the gene matches. The CDR3 protein is CASSSGLAGGPVTDTQYF. CDR3 nucleotide sequence: TGCGCCAGCAGCTCGGGACTAGCGGGAGGGCCGGTCACAGATACGCAGTATTTT.

The V and J genes are TRBV7-2 and TRBJ2-1; D remains ambiguous. Germline V gene data show CDR1 as SGHTA and CDR2 as FQGNSA. This CDR3 has 16 amino acids. V dropped 5 bases and J dropped 2 bases, with 16 bases sitting between them. The CDR3 DNA reads TGTGCCAGCAGCATCTCGTGGCCTTCTACCTACAATGAGCAGTTCTTC. It translates to CASSISWPSTYNEQFF. The whole variable domain, filled in from reference TRBV7-2 and TRBJ2-1, reads GAGVSQSPSNKVTEKGKDVELRCDPISGHTALYWYRQSLGQGLEFLIYFQGNSAPDKSGLPSDRFSAERTGGSVSTLTIQRTQQEDSAVYLCASSISWPSTYNEQFFGPGTRLTVL.

This clonotype has a handful of counts. The CDR3 DNA reads TGCAGTGCTAGAGTTAGCGGGAGAAACCACAATGAGCAGTTCTTC. Protein sequence: CSARVSGRNHNEQFF. This chain uses TRBV20-1 with TRBJ2-1; TRBD2 matches 9 bases. V shed 1 base, J shed 5 bases, and the junction held 6 bases outside the gene matches. CDR1 is DFQATT, CDR2 SNEGSKA, per germline (reference sequence). The CDR3 has 15 residues.

This clonotype was observed a handful of times. J is TRBJ2-7 and V is TRBV2; 9 bases are shared with TRBD2. Germline V gene lookup returns CDR1 SNHLY and CDR2 FYNNEI. CDR3 length: 16 residues. V shed 10 bases, J shed 4 bases, and the junction held 17 bases outside the gene matches. The CDR3 DNA is TGTGCCACCTCAATGGGACTAGCCCCCCTGGAGTACGAGCAGTACTTC. This encodes CATSMGLAPLEYEQYF.

The chain joins TRBV27 to TRBJ2-3, with D possibly being TRBD1 or TRBD2 (5 bases each). This CDR3 is 15 amino acids long. Germline CDR1 is MNHEY and CDR2 is SMNVEV (reference sequence). Trimming pared 8 bases from V and 0 bases from J, leaving 15 bases between. This CDR3 reads CASSAWGPSTDTQYF. As DNA, the CDR3 is TGTGCCAGCTCCGCTTGGGGACCAAGCACAGATACGCAGTATTTT.

This clonotype was seen ten or more times. The chain combines TRBV9 with TRBJ2-2; D is unclear. The V gene's germline CDR1 is SGDLS and CDR2 YYNGEE. The CDR3 is 14 residues long. V was clipped by 2 bases and J by 2 bases, with 7 bases between them. CDR3 region: CASSVGPNTGELFF. CDR3 DNA sequence: TGTGCCAGCAGCGTCGGGCCTAACACCGGGGAGCTGTTTTTT.

This clonotype was picked up a small number of times. The chain combines TRBV11-1 with TRBJ2-1, with 11 bases lining up with TRBD2. CDR1 is SGHAT and CDR2 is FQDESV in the germline V gene (reference sequence). The CDR3 has 18 residues. V trimming: 5 bases; J trimming: 5 bases; junction bases outside the gene matches: 14. DNA of the CDR3: TGTGCCAGCAGCCCGACCCTTAGCGGGAGGGGGGGAGACAATGAGCAGTTCTTC. This codes for CASSPTLSGRGGDNEQFF.

This clonotype has just a few counts. The chain joins TRBV29-1 to TRBJ1-1; 8 bases are a match to TRBD1. V was clipped by 5 bases and J by 4 bases; unmatched bases: 6. This CDR3 has 13 amino acids. Germline V gene lookup returns CDR1 SQVTM and CDR2 ANQGSEA. The CDR3 spells CSVIRGQITEAFF. The CDR3 DNA follows: TGCAGCGTTATCAGGGGGCAGATCACTGAAGCTTTCTTT.

The chain carries TRBV7-2 and TRBJ2-5, with D uncertain. This CDR3 has 13 residues. In germline, CDR1 is SGHTA, CDR2 FQGNSA. V lost 5 bases and J 2 bases, leaving 9 bases between the germline ends. This CDR3 is CASSPFKQETQYF. The CDR3 DNA reads TGTGCCAGCAGCCCCTTCAAGCAAGAGACCCAGTACTTC.

J is TRBJ2-2 and V is TRBV12-3 or TRBV12-4; TRBD2 matches at 8 bases. This CDR3 comprises 17 residues. V shed 1 base, J shed 0 bases, and the junction held 4 bases outside the gene matches. For the CDR3, the DNA is TGTGCCAGCAGTTTAGTACTAGCGGACGCGAACACCGGGGAGCTGTTTTTT. Protein sequence: CASSLVLADANTGELFF.